The 30 T cell receptor beta chains reported below all come from one sample, sequenced in a study of Graves' ophthalmopathy and Graves' hyperthyroidism. Using RNA transcripts, the TCR beta CDR3 regions were amplified. RT-PCR was first run with HTBI primers, then multiplex PCR in a second round. TCRdb passed the multiplex PCR reads through MiXCR, listing each CDR3 protein once. The sample lists some 250,000 distinct CDR3 sequences; 40% to 50% were seen once. The material sequenced was peripheral blood. Every receptor here comes from an adult man with Graves' ophthalmopathy.

This clonotype has only a few counts. The chain is built from TRBV7-9 and TRBJ2-7; 7 bases line up with TRBD2. Germline CDR1 is SEHNR and CDR2 is FQNEAQ (reference sequence). Losses at the gene ends were 5 bases for V and 2 bases for J; bases not matched to a gene: 9. The CDR3 length is 15 residues. CDR3 sequence: CASSQGASGAYEQYF. The CDR3 region has the DNA TGTGCCAGCAGCCAAGGGGCTAGCGGTGCCTACGAGCAGTACTTC.

The chain joins TRBV7-2 to TRBJ1-2, with a possible D match to TRBD1 (6 bases). Germline values: CDR1 SGHTA, CDR2 FQGNSA. The CDR3 is 14 residues long. Between the trimmed V and J ends, which lost 4 bases and 6 bases, there was a span of 15 bases. CDR3 region: CASSSLTGGDGYTF. In DNA, the CDR3 is TGTGCCAGCAGCTCCCTGACAGGAGGGGATGGCTACACCTTC.

This clonotype showed up just a few times. This chain joins TRBV20-1 and TRBJ1-1; D might be TRBD1 (5 bases). This CDR3 is 13 amino acids long. Looked up from germline, CDR1 is DFQATT and CDR2 is SNEGSKA (reference sequence). V was trimmed by 3 bases and J by 4 bases, leaving 12 bases between them. The CDR3 DNA is TGCAGTGCTAGGTACGGGGGGTCCACTGAAGCTTTCTTT. Amino acids: CSARYGGSTEAFF.

The chain joins TRBV19 to TRBJ1-5; D remains ambiguous. The CDR3 totals 14 residues. CDR1 is LNHDA, CDR2 SQIVND, per germline (reference sequence). V shed 1 base and J shed 7 bases, with 11 bases lying between them. CDR3 region: CASSIVAARQPQHF. DNA for the CDR3: TGTGCCAGTAGTATAGTTGCCGCGCGGCAGCCCCAGCATTTT. Looking up the rest from reference TRBV19 and TRBJ1-5 gives the full variable domain: DGGITQSPKYLFRKEGQNVTLSCEQNLNHDAMYWYRQDPGQGLRLIYYSQIVNDFQKGDIAEGYSVSREKKESFPLTVTSAQKNPTAFYLCASSIVAARQPQHFGDGTRLSIL.

The J gene is TRBJ2-6, the V gene TRBV10-3; the D is unclear. V lost 10 bases to trimming and J lost 0 bases, with 16 bases between them. Germline V CDR1 and CDR2: ENHRY, SYGVKD. The CDR3 extends over 16 amino acids. CDR3 DNA sequence: TGTGCCACCACACAAACCGTCGCCTCTGGGGCCAACGTCCTGACTTTC. It specifies CATTQTVASGANVLTF.

The sample holds many counts of this clonotype. The V gene is TRBV24-1, the J gene TRBJ2-6; no firm D call. V lost 4 bases to trimming and J lost 0 bases, with 9 bases between them. Germline-derived CDR1 and CDR2 are KGHDR and SFDVKD. The CDR3 runs 16 residues. The CDR3 nucleotides are TGTGCCACCAGTGAACGGACGGCCTCTGGGGCCAACGTCCTGACTTTC. It is translated as CATSERTASGANVLTF.

The rearrangement links TRBV6-7 to TRBJ2-6; D remains unclear. TRBV6-7 is an open reading frame, and its role is uncertain. Trimming stripped 9 bases from V and 2 bases from J, with 20 bases between. This CDR3 comprises 17 residues. Here the CDR3 reads CASIPSRLRPGANVLTF. CDR3 bases: TGTGCCAGTATTCCCTCCCGACTCCGCCCTGGGGCCAACGTCCTGACTTTC.

The chain carries TRBV7-9 and TRBJ1-2; D perhaps matches TRBD1 (6 bases). Germline V gene lookup returns CDR1 SEHNR and CDR2 FQNEAQ (reference sequence). The CDR3 sequence is 17 residues long. With 5 bases removed from V and 4 bases from J, the gap between germline ends came to 23 bases. The CDR3 is CASSPQASGAHFYGYTF. The CDR3 region has the DNA TGTGCCAGCAGCCCACAGGCCTCAGGGGCCCACTTCTATGGCTACACCTTC. The whole variable domain, remainder taken from reference TRBV7-9 and TRBJ1-2, is DTGVSQNPRHKITKRGQNVTFRCDPISEHNRLYWYRQTLGQGPEFLTYFQNEAQLEKSRLLSDRFSAERPKGSFSTLEIQRTEQGDSAMYLCASSPQASGAHFYGYTFGSGTRLTVV.

The sample holds a few counts of this clonotype. The gene calls are TRBV5-1 and TRBJ2-7, with no clear D. Germline V gene lookup returns CDR1 SGHRS and CDR2 YFSETQ. CDR3 length: 13 amino acids. The V and J ends lost 5 bases and 3 bases respectively, with 12 bases between them. CDR3 amino acids: CASRLTEIYEQYF. The CDR3 DNA is TGCGCCAGCAGACTCACTGAAATCTACGAGCAGTACTTC.

V usage is TRBV20-1 and J usage is TRBJ2-7; D perhaps matches TRBD2 (6 bases). Trimming removed 6 bases at V and 0 bases at J, with 12 bases between. The CDR3 consists of 13 residues. Germline V gene data show CDR1 as DFQATT and CDR2 as SNEGSKA (reference sequence). CDR3 coding DNA: TGCAGTGCACCTACGGGACTCTCCTACGAGCAGTACTTC. Protein: CSAPTGLSYEQYF.

This clonotype was seen at least ten times. The V and J genes are TRBV20-1 and TRBJ1-1; 10 nucleotides agree with TRBD1. After removal of 3 bases from V and 8 bases from J, the junction contained 9 bases not matched to a gene. In germline, CDR1 is DFQATT, CDR2 SNEGSKA (reference sequence). The CDR3 covers 14 residues. DNA of the CDR3: TGCAGTGCTAGGGAACAGGGGGACAGGGGAGAAGCTTTCTTT. Its translation is CSAREQGDRGEAFF.

Only a few counts were recorded for this clonotype. This rearrangement joins TRBV12-3 or TRBV12-4 to TRBJ2-5; 12 bases line up with TRBD2. V was pared by 5 bases and J by 3 bases, with 4 bases of the junction left unmatched. The CDR3 is made up of 15 amino acids. Here the CDR3 DNA reads TGTGCCAGCAGTACCGCTAGCGGGGGGGAAGAGACCCAGTACTTC. The encoded protein is CASSTASGGEETQYF.

This clonotype showed up many times. The rearrangement uses TRBV7-2 and TRBJ2-7; no clear D gene. Germline V CDR1 and CDR2: SGHTA, FQGNSA. Deletions cut 3 bases from V and 4 bases from J, with 4 bases between. The CDR3 covers 11 residues. Here the CDR3 reads CASSLNYEQYF. The CDR3 DNA follows: TGTGCCAGCAGCTTGAATTACGAGCAGTACTTC.

This CDR3 is CASSLVGGRGLGETQYF. In nucleotides, the CDR3 is TGTGCCAGCAGCTTGGTTGGCGGGAGGGGGCTCGGGGAGACCCAGTACTTC. The chain joins TRBV7-9 to TRBJ2-5, with 9 bases that match TRBD2. V lost 3 bases to trimming and J lost 5 bases; unmatched junction nucleotides: 13. From germline, CDR1 is SEHNR and CDR2 FQNEAQ (reference sequence). The CDR3 runs to 17 residues. Based on the CDR3 plus reference TRBV7-9 and TRBJ2-5, the full variable domain is DTGVSQNPRHKITKRGQNVTFRCDPISEHNRLYWYRQTLGQGPEFLTYFQNEAQLEKSRLLSDRFSAERPKGSFSTLEIQRTEQGDSAMYLCASSLVGGRGLGETQYFGPGTRLLVL.

A few counts support this clonotype. The CDR3 nucleotides read TGTGCCAGCAGCTTAGCGAACCAGGGGTTCTATGGCTACACCTTC. It specifies CASSLANQGFYGYTF. This rearrangement joins TRBV7-2 to TRBJ1-2, with a tentative D call TRBD1 (6 bases). The V end was cut by 0 bases, the J end by 4 bases, with 12 bases between. CDR1 and CDR2 from the germline V gene are SGHTA and FQGNSA. The CDR3 covers 15 residues.

This clonotype occurred a few times. The V and J genes are TRBV9 and TRBJ2-5; D is unclear. Trimming took 2 bases from V and 5 from J, leaving 13 bases between them. Germline V gene lookup returns CDR1 SGDLS and CDR2 YYNGEE. The CDR3 runs to 14 residues. CDR3 region: CASSVRTSGETQYF. CDR3 nucleotide sequence: TGTGCCAGCAGCGTCCGGACCTCCGGGGAGACCCAGTACTTC.

Ten or more counts support this clonotype. The V call is TRBV20-1, the J call TRBJ1-2; D unclear. Per the germline V gene, CDR1 is DFQATT and CDR2 is SNEGSKA (reference sequence). The CDR3 runs 13 residues. V lost 1 base and J lost 2, with 8 bases in between. The CDR3 loop is CSARGQMNYGYTF. CDR3 DNA: TGCAGTGCTAGAGGTCAGATGAACTATGGCTACACCTTC.

This clonotype was counted only a few times. This chain connects TRBV19 to TRBJ1-5; D gene unclear. CDR1 and CDR2 (germline): LNHDA, SQIVND (reference sequence). The CDR3 loop spans 14 amino acids. Between the trimmed V and J ends, which lost 0 bases and 0 bases, there was a span of 3 bases. CDR3 sequence reads: CASSIEHSNQPQHF. CDR3 DNA sequence: TGTGCCAGTAGTATAGAACATAGCAATCAGCCCCAGCATTTT.

This clonotype was seen just once. This chain uses TRBV20-1 with TRBJ2-7, with 9 positions matching TRBD1. This CDR3 is built from 15 residues. With V trimmed by 2 bases and J by 2 bases, 7 bases remained unmatched. CDR1 and CDR2 (germline): DFQATT, SNEGSKA (reference sequence). CDR3 region: CSARFTGGSTYEQYF. The DNA of the CDR3 is TGCAGTGCTAGATTTACAGGGGGCTCAACCTACGAGCAGTACTTC.

The rearrangement joins TRBV4-1 to TRBJ1-5; unclear D gene. Trimming left V 0 bases short and J 4 bases short, with 10 bases between. CDR3 length equals 15 residues. Germline values: CDR1 MGHRA, CDR2 YSYEKL. The DNA for the CDR3 is TGCGCCAGCAGCCAAGATGCGGCCCAGAATCAGCCCCAGCATTTT. Its translation is CASSQDAAQNQPQHF.

The chain employs TRBV20-1 and TRBJ2-2; D unresolved. CDR3 length equals 15 residues. Per the germline V gene, CDR1 is DFQATT and CDR2 is SNEGSKA (reference sequence). The CDR3 DNA reads TGCAATGCAAGGACGGGTATTGGTCGAGCCGGGGAGCTGTTTTTT. This translates into CNARTGIGRAGELFF.

The chain links TRBV9 to TRBJ1-2; no clear D gene. V was pared by 4 bases and J by 4 bases, with 20 bases between. The CDR3 covers 16 residues. The germline CDR1 and CDR2 sequences are SGDLS and YYNGEE. The CDR3 region has the DNA TGTGCCAGCAGCAACCTCTATGTAACGGAGACCTATGGCTACACCTTC. Amino acids: CASSNLYVTETYGYTF.

This clonotype was picked up many times. The chain has TRBV2 and TRBJ1-2; TRBD1 might be the D (6 bases). In germline, CDR1 is SNHLY, CDR2 FYNNEI. The CDR3 consists of 16 residues. Trimming removed 3 bases from V and 4 bases from J, with 18 bases in between. The CDR3 nucleotides are TGTGCCAGCAGTGATCCGGGGAGAGGGACATCCTATGGCTACACCTTC. It translates to CASSDPGRGTSYGYTF.

The gene calls are TRBV11-2 and TRBJ2-7; D is undetermined. Trimming pared 8 bases from V and 0 bases from J, leaving 11 bases between. CDR1 and CDR2 from the germline V gene are SGHAT and FQNNGV. The length of the CDR3 is 13 residues. CDR3 sequence (DNA): TGTGCCAGCTCACCACTCCCCTCCTACGAGCAGTACTTC. This codes for CASSPLPSYEQYF. Combining the CDR3 with reference TRBV11-2 and TRBJ2-7 gives the whole variable domain EAGVAQSPRYKIIEKRQSVAFWCNPISGHATLYWYQQILGQGPKLLIQFQNNGVVDDSQLPKDRFSAERLKGVDSTLKIQPAKLEDSAVYLCASSPLPSYEQYFGPGTRLTVT.

This clonotype was counted between two and nine times. V gene TRBV12-3 or TRBV12-4 combines with J gene TRBJ1-1; TRBD1 matches at 8 bases. Trimming removed 5 bases from V and 6 bases from J; junction bases left unmatched: 8. CDR3 length: 14 amino acids. The CDR3 DNA is TGTGCCAGCAGTCTCGACAGGGGAGTACCTGAAGCTTTCTTT. This sequence encodes CASSLDRGVPEAFF.

CDR3: CATSRQGQGDTIYF. The CDR3, as DNA: TGTGCCACCAGCAGACAGGGACAGGGGGACACCATATATTTT. This chain connects TRBV15 to TRBJ1-3; 11 bases line up with TRBD1. Trimming cost V 2 bases and J 8 bases; bases outside gene matches: 2. Germline V CDR1 and CDR2: LNHNV, YYDKDF (reference sequence). The CDR3 covers 14 residues.

The chain is built from TRBV15 and TRBJ2-7, with 10 bases that match TRBD2. The end of the DNA is better explained by TRBJ2-1, so the J call may be wrong. CDR1 and CDR2 (germline): LNHNV, YYDKDF (reference sequence). The CDR3 loop spans 14 amino acids. The CDR3 loop reads CATSGTSVTREQFF. The CDR3 bases are TGTGCTACCTCGGGGACTAGCGTAACCCGGGAGCAGTTCTTC.

The chain combines TRBV7-9 with TRBJ2-3; D is perhaps TRBD1 (5 bases). In germline, CDR1 is SEHNR, CDR2 FQNEAQ (reference sequence). Deletions cut 5 bases from V and 1 base from J, with 13 bases between. There are 15 residues in the CDR3. DNA of the CDR3: TGTGCCAGCAGCCATGGAGACAGCCGCACAGATACGCAGTATTTT. It codes for CASSHGDSRTDTQYF.

The chain has TRBV19 and TRBJ2-7; 7 bases match TRBD2. The CDR3 is 12 amino acids. Germline CDR1 and CDR2: LNHDA and SQIVND (reference sequence). V dropped 3 bases and J dropped 7; count of bases not matched to a gene: 3. CDR3 in DNA: TGTGCCAGTAGTATTGGTAGCGGGGAGCAGTACTTC. Translating it yields CASSIGSGEQYF. The complete variable domain, with remaining parts taken from reference TRBV19 and TRBJ2-7, reads DGGITQSPKYLFRKEGQNVTLSCEQNLNHDAMYWYRQDPGQGLRLIYYSQIVNDFQKGDIAEGYSVSREKKESFPLTVTSAQKNPTAFYLCASSIGSGEQYFGPGTRLTVT.

This clonotype was found a few times. V usage is TRBV5-8 and J usage is TRBJ2-7; D gene unclear. Germline V CDR1 and CDR2: SGHTS, YDEGEE. The CDR3 loop spans 12 amino acids. V was cut by 2 bases and J by 8 bases, with 11 bases left in between. The CDR3 DNA reads as TGTGCCAGCAGCTTCGTGTCGGGTAAGCAGTACTTC. This gives the protein CASSFVSGKQYF.